One and the same sample provided the 23 T cell receptor beta chains below, sequenced in a study of cytomegalovirus exposure and HLA in healthy donors. Researchers ran the PCR with 60 Vbeta and 13 Jbeta primers. Using immunoSEQ multiplex PCR, the repertoire was profiled, and TCRdb retains in-frame clones only, with some absent. The sample has under 200,000 clones; around 85% are singletons. Material for sequencing was PBMCs. These receptor sequences come from a human donor in good health.

The chain recombines TRBV7-9 with TRBJ2-2, with D unclear. Germline CDR1 and CDR2: SEHNR and FQNEAQ (reference sequence). The CDR3 has 15 amino acids. Trimming cost V 5 bases and J 3 bases, with 13 bases left between them. The CDR3 protein is CASSPTTQYTGELFF. In DNA form, the CDR3 reads TGTGCCAGCAGCCCCACTACTCAATACACCGGGGAGCTGTTTTTT.

The DNA for the CDR3 is TGTGCCAGCAGTTACTCGCGGGGATTGGATGGCTACACCTTC. Translation: CASSYSRGLDGYTF. V gene TRBV6-6 combines with J gene TRBJ1-2; D call uncertain. Germline assignment: CDR1 MNHNY and CDR2 SVGAGI (reference sequence). With 0 bases removed from V and 6 bases from J, the gap between germline ends came to 11 bases. The CDR3 is 14 residues long.

The gene calls are TRBV5-6 and TRBJ1-2; D unresolved. CDR3 length equals 13 residues. Germline V gives CDR1 SGHDT, CDR2 YYEEEE. Trimming shortened V by 6 bases and J by 5 bases, and 14 bases separated the two germline ends. This CDR3 is CASTPTADYGYTF. CDR3 nucleotide sequence: TGTGCCAGCACACCCACCGCAGATTATGGCTACACCTTC.

As to this clone: At one end, the junction sequence differs from germline, possibly due to a read error. The V gene is TRBV7-9, the J gene TRBJ2-7; D might be TRBD1 (5 bases). This CDR3 spans 13 amino acids. The V gene's germline CDR1 is SEHNR and CDR2 FQNEAQ (reference sequence). The CDR3 DNA reads TGTTCCAGCAGCCCCGACAGCACCTACGAGCAGTACTTC. Its protein is CSSSPDSTYEQYF.

The chain employs TRBV19 and TRBJ2-7; 7 bases map to TRBD1. The CDR3 is made up of 16 amino acids. The germline V gene has CDR1 LNHDA and CDR2 SQIVND (reference sequence). With 3 bases clipped from V and 1 base from J, the junction kept 9 bases outside the gene matches. The CDR3 here is CASSMLNDRESYEQYF. DNA for the CDR3: TGTGCCAGTAGTATGTTGAATGACAGGGAATCCTACGAGCAGTACTTC.

V and J are TRBV5-1 and TRBJ1-2; D ambiguous. Germline loops: CDR1 SGHRS, CDR2 YFSETQ. V was trimmed by 2 bases and J by 3 bases, leaving 14 bases between them. This CDR3 is 15 amino acids long. DNA of the CDR3: TGCGCCAGCAGCTTCGGACCGGGAACGGACTATGGCTACACCTTC. Amino acid sequence: CASSFGPGTDYGYTF.

The V call is TRBV4-3, the J call TRBJ1-1, with D unresolved. The CDR3 loop spans 14 amino acids. Germline loops: CDR1 LGHNA, CDR2 YSLEER. The germline V and J ends were trimmed by 3 bases and 0 bases, with 8 bases remaining between them. The chain's CDR3 is CASSQRVVNTEAFF. CDR3 nucleotide sequence: TGCGCCAGCAGCCAGAGGGTTGTGAACACTGAAGCTTTCTTT.

This chain links TRBV5-1 with TRBJ2-7, with 8 bases lining up with TRBD1. CDR3 size: 15 residues. Germline V gene sequence: CDR1 SGHRS, CDR2 YFSETQ. J lost 4 bases, V lost 4 bases, and 10 bases had no gene match. CDR3 region: CASSIPGTGEYEQYF. The DNA of the CDR3 is TGCGCCAGCAGCATCCCCGGGACAGGAGAATACGAGCAGTACTTC.

The gene calls are TRBV7-9 and TRBJ2-5; maybe TRBD1 (5 bases). Germline V gene data show CDR1 as SEHNR and CDR2 as FQNEAQ (reference sequence). The CDR3 length is 14 residues. V was clipped by 4 bases and J by 2 bases, with 11 bases between them. CDR3 amino acids: CASSSPGIQETQYF. The CDR3 nucleotides are TGTGCCAGCAGCTCTCCAGGGATTCAAGAGACCCAGTACTTC.

The CDR3 nucleotides are TGTGCCAGCAGCTTAGGAAGGTTAGGCCCGGAGGGCTATGGCTACACCTTC. This translates into CASSLGRLGPEGYGYTF. The V call is TRBV13, the J call TRBJ1-2; D unclear. The CDR3 contains 17 residues. V dropped 0 bases and J dropped 4 bases, with 18 bases sitting between them. Per the germline V gene, CDR1 is PRHDT and CDR2 is FYEKMQ (reference sequence). The entire variable domain, with the rest obtained from reference TRBV13 and TRBJ1-2, is as follows: AAGVIQSPRHLIKEKRETATLKCYPIPRHDTVYWYQQGPGQDPQFLISFYEKMQSDKGSIPDRFSAQQFSDYHSELNMSSLELGDSALYFCASSLGRLGPEGYGYTFGSGTRLTVV.

V gene TRBV19 combines with J gene TRBJ1-5; 10 positions agree with TRBD1. There are 14 residues in the CDR3. V lost 6 bases and J lost 6; bases outside the gene matches: 5. Germline loops: CDR1 LNHDA, CDR2 SQIVND (reference sequence). For the CDR3, the DNA is TGTGCCAGTAGGTGGACAGGGGGGGGTCAGCCCCAGCATTTT. Its translation: CASRWTGGGQPQHF.

The genes are TRBV7-6 and TRBJ1-5; 7 bases line up with TRBD1. J was trimmed by 3 bases and V by 1 base; bases with no gene match: 9. CDR1 and CDR2 from the germline V gene are SGHVS and FNYEAQ. This CDR3 is built from 17 residues. As DNA, the CDR3 is TGTGCCAGCAGCTTAGGGAGGGCAGGGGGATACAATCAGCCCCAGCATTTT. This gives the protein CASSLGRAGGYNQPQHF.

The gene calls are TRBV4-3 and TRBJ1-1; D perhaps matches TRBD1 (5 bases). The CDR3 loop spans 16 amino acids. The V gene's germline CDR1 is LGHNA and CDR2 YSLEER. Trimming shortened V by 3 bases and J by 9 bases, and 23 bases separated the two germline ends. DNA for the CDR3: TGCGCCAGCAGCCACGTAGACGGACATCAGAAGCATAAAGCTTTCTTT. Protein sequence: CASSHVDGHQKHKAFF.

This clone was seen a handful of times. V and J are TRBV6-5 and TRBJ1-5, with D possibly matching TRBD1 (6 bases). Germline values: CDR1 MNHEY, CDR2 SVGAGI. The CDR3 contains 14 residues. V lost 6 bases, J lost 4 bases, and 13 bases lay in between. The DNA of the CDR3 is TGTGCCAGCAGCAGGGGCTTCCCTAATCAGCCCCAGCATTTT. It encodes CASSRGFPNQPQHF.

CDR3 sequence: CASSPAGTDTQYF. The CDR3 nucleotides read TGTGCCAGCTCACCGGCGGGTACAGATACGCAGTATTTT. The chain employs TRBV18 and TRBJ2-3, with D perhaps TRBD2 (5 bases). V lost 3 bases, J lost 3 bases, and 7 bases lay in between. The CDR3 is made up of 13 amino acids. CDR1 and CDR2 from the germline V gene are KGHSH and LQKENI.

The V call is TRBV9, the J call TRBJ1-2; TRBD1 is a possible D gene (5 bases). Germline-derived CDR1 and CDR2 are SGDLS and YYNGEE. The CDR3 consists of 13 residues. Trimming cost V 3 bases and J 4 bases, with 10 bases left between them. The CDR3 DNA reads as TGTGCCAGCAGCGACTGGGGCGGCTATGGCTACACCTTC. It yields the protein CASSDWGGYGYTF.

This clone appeared a few times. The rearrangement uses TRBV5-1 and TRBJ2-2, with D possibly matching TRBD2 (6 bases). This CDR3 contains 13 residues. Germline values: CDR1 SGHRS, CDR2 YFSETQ. V shed 0 bases and J shed 7 bases, with 7 bases lying between them. As DNA, the CDR3 is TGCGCCAGCAGCTTGGCGGGGGACGGGGAGCTGTTTTTT. Encoded protein: CASSLAGDGELFF. Looking up the rest from reference TRBV5-1 and TRBJ2-2 gives the full variable domain: KAGVTQTPRYLIKTRGQQVTLSCSPISGHRSVSWYQQTPGQGLQFLFEYFSETQRNKGNFPGRFSGRQFSNSRSEMNVSTLELGDSALYLCASSLAGDGELFFGEGSRLTVL.

The chain is built from TRBV7-2 and TRBJ2-5; 9 bases line up with TRBD2. Unmatched junction bases numbered 7, after V lost 3 bases and J lost 2 bases. The CDR3 is 16 residues long. The germline V gene has CDR1 SGHTA and CDR2 FQGNSA. The CDR3 is CASSFEAGGPQETQYF. CDR3 in DNA: TGTGCCAGCAGCTTCGAAGCGGGGGGCCCGCAAGAGACCCAGTACTTC.

This clone was seen only a few times. The V call is TRBV7-2, the J call TRBJ2-1, with 13 bases that match TRBD2. In germline, CDR1 is SGHTA, CDR2 FQGNSA. Trimming cost V 6 bases and J 7 bases; bases outside gene matches: 6. The CDR3 totals 15 residues. CDR3 nucleotide sequence: TGTGCCAGCAGGTTACTAGCGGGGGGGGTGAATGAGCAGTTCTTC. This translates into CASRLLAGGVNEQFF.

The chain carries TRBV7-8 and TRBJ2-7, with D possibly TRBD2 on 6 matching bases. V lost 1 base and J 0 bases, leaving 10 bases between the germline ends. The germline gives CDR1 SGHVS, CDR2 FQNEAQ. The CDR3 loop spans 15 amino acids. The CDR3 coding sequence is TGTGCCAGCAGCTTAGATGGGGGGAGCTCCTACGAGCAGTACTTC. Translating it yields CASSLDGGSSYEQYF.

V and J are TRBV19 and TRBJ1-5; D might be TRBD1 (6 bases). V was pared by 9 bases and J by 5 bases, with 14 bases between. This CDR3 comprises 13 residues. Germline CDR1 is LNHDA and CDR2 is SQIVND (reference sequence). The CDR3 DNA reads TGTGCCAGCAGGGGTTGGATTGATCAGCCCCAGCATTTT. This gives the protein CASRGWIDQPQHF.

The genes are TRBV5-1 and TRBJ2-1; unclear D gene. Germline V gene lookup returns CDR1 SGHRS and CDR2 YFSETQ. CDR3 length: 13 residues. The V gene lost 2 bases and the J gene lost 6 bases, with 9 bases spanning the gap. CDR3 amino acids: CASSLGRSNEQFF. CDR3 DNA sequence: TGCGCCAGCAGCTTAGGCAGGTCCAATGAGCAGTTCTTC.

The chain uses TRBV5-1 and TRBJ1-2, with 11 bases lining up with TRBD1. In germline, CDR1 is SGHRS, CDR2 YFSETQ. The V segment lost 2 bases and the J segment 7 bases; nucleotides outside the gene matches: 4. The CDR3 is 14 residues long. The CDR3 DNA reads TGCGCCAGCAGCTTCCCGGGACAGGGGGGTGGCTACACCTTC. Its translation: CASSFPGQGGGYTF.